The sequence of this T cell receptor beta chain was determined in a study of control samples from healthy donors and cancer patients. Sequencing was performed with immunoSEQ multiplex PCR; in TCRdb, only in-frame clones are kept and a portion is missing. The data contain roughly 100,000 clones, about 89% of them singletons. V was pared by 6 bases and J by 2 bases, with 6 bases of the junction left unmatched. The CDR3 has 15 amino acids. Germline CDR1 and CDR2: SNHLY and FYNNEI. The chain uses TRBV2 and TRBJ1-5, with 8 bases fitting TRBD1. The sample consisted of PBMCs. This sequence was found in a man aged 55 to 70 with lung cancer. The CDR3 DNA reads TGTGCCAGCAGACCACAGGGGGAGGGCAATCAGCCCCAGCATTTT. Residues: CASRPQGEGNQPQHF.